This T cell receptor beta chain came from a study of T cell responses to AZD1222 COVID-19 vaccine. The study, taken as a whole, reports: At 160-218 and 743-854, vaccine-associated CD4 TCRs were dominant, and they spanned spike. The donor group comprised mostly white British people and more females; the analysis possibly underestimated clonal diversity.

Measured with immunoSEQ multiplex PCR; TCRdb has only the in-frame clones, and not every one. The table has some 90,000 clones, roughly 87% seen once. V was clipped by 7 bases and J by 2 bases, with 11 bases between them. Germline V gene sequence: CDR1 MNHNS, CDR2 SASEGT. The CDR3 is made up of 13 amino acids. About this clone: As yet, its antigen is unknown.

This clonotype was sampled from an adult in good health. The rearrangement joins TRBV6-1 to TRBJ1-1; no definite D call. The sample in question was peripheral blood, obtained on day 0 of AZD1222 vaccination. CDR3 in DNA: TGTGCCAGCACCTTTGGACCTAACACTGAAGCTTTCTTT. Protein sequence: CASTFGPNTEAFF.